The 10 T cell receptor beta chains given below trace back to one sample, sequenced in a study of shared clonotypes between healthy human individuals. The method was immunoSEQ multiplex PCR; TCRdb's version includes in-frame clones alone and lacks a portion of them. The table has more than 450,000 clones, 70% to 80% seen once; the top ten hold 13%. The sequenced material came from PBMCs. Receptors were obtained from a woman between 35 and 50 years old in good health. Some clones in this sample may be carry-over from other donors' samples.

This sequence joins TRBV2 and TRBJ2-3, with 12 bases aligning to TRBD2. The germline CDR1 and CDR2 sequences are SNHLY and FYNNEI. The CDR3 consists of 16 residues. V lost 7 bases to trimming and J lost 0 bases; unmatched junction nucleotides: 5. The CDR3 DNA reads TGTGCCAGCACCTGGACTAGCGGGATTAGCACAGATACGCAGTATTTT. It specifies CASTWTSGISTDTQYF. Combining the CDR3 with reference TRBV2 and TRBJ2-3 gives the whole variable domain EPEVTQTPSHQVTQMGQEVILRCVPISNHLYFYWYRQILGQKVEFLVSFYNNEISEKSEIFDDQFSVERPDGSNFTLKIRSTKLEDSAMYFCASTWTSGISTDTQYFGPGTRLTVL.

This clone has a count of ten or more. The chain has TRBV7-8 and TRBJ2-2; 9 bases fit TRBD1. CDR1 SGHVS and CDR2 FQNEAQ come from the germline V gene. Unmatched junction bases numbered 10, after V lost 5 bases and J lost 0 bases. The CDR3 consists of 18 residues. CDR3 residues: CASSPRIGTGSNTGELFF. As DNA, the CDR3 is TGTGCCAGCAGCCCCCGAATCGGGACAGGGTCGAACACCGGGGAGCTGTTTTTT.

This chain links TRBV4-3 with TRBJ2-1; D is possibly TRBD1 (6 bases). V was shortened by 1 base and J by 6 bases, with 10 bases between the two germline ends. The V gene's germline CDR1 is LGHNA and CDR2 YSLEER. This CDR3 comprises 14 residues. This CDR3 reads CASSQAGHRNEQFF. For the CDR3, the DNA is TGCGCCAGCAGCCAAGCGGGACACCGCAATGAGCAGTTCTTC.

This clone was seen more than once but under ten times. V and J are TRBV7-3 and TRBJ2-6; TRBD1 agrees at 7 bases. J gave up 2 bases and V 4 bases, and 8 bases lay outside the gene matches. From germline, CDR1 is SGHTA and CDR2 FQGTGA. The CDR3 covers 17 residues. The chain's CDR3 is CASSSQPTGAGANVLTF. For the CDR3, the DNA is TGTGCCAGCAGCTCGCAACCTACAGGGGCTGGGGCCAACGTCCTGACTTTC.

The CDR3 protein is CASSFSSTSYNEQFF. The DNA for the CDR3 is TGTGCCAGCAGCTTTAGTTCTACCTCCTACAATGAGCAGTTCTTC. The rearrangement joins TRBV7-2 to TRBJ2-1; D not certain. This CDR3 comprises 15 residues. Looked up from germline, CDR1 is SGHTA and CDR2 is FQGNSA. The ends were cut back, 3 bases at V and 0 bases at J, with 9 bases in the middle.

V and J are TRBV15 and TRBJ1-2; TRBD1 is a possible D gene (6 bases). Deletions cut 5 bases from V and 4 bases from J, with 14 bases between. The CDR3 loop spans 14 amino acids. CDR1 and CDR2 (germline): LNHNV, YYDKDF (reference sequence). CDR3 sequence: CATSQRQASYGYTF. CDR3 bases: TGTGCCACCAGCCAAAGACAGGCATCCTATGGCTACACCTTC.

CDR3 in amino acids: CASSLGGTGTGELFF. The CDR3 DNA is TGCGCCAGCAGCTTGGGCGGGACAGGCACCGGGGAGCTGTTTTTT. J is TRBJ2-2 and V is TRBV5-1; TRBD1 agrees at 8 bases. Germline V gene lookup returns CDR1 SGHRS and CDR2 YFSETQ. V lost 0 bases and J lost 4; bases outside the gene matches: 2. The CDR3 spans 15 residues.

This clone has just a few counts. Other DNA sequences within the sample encode an identical CDR3. This chain joins TRBV29-1 and TRBJ1-1; 7 bases are a match to TRBD1. Germline CDR1 reads SQVTM; CDR2 reads ANQGSEA. Trimming at V came to 7 bases and at J to 2 bases, leaving 4 bases not matched to a gene. This CDR3 spans 12 amino acids. For the CDR3, the DNA is TGCAGCGCCTACAGGGGCAACACTGAAGCTTTCTTT. Residues: CSAYRGNTEAFF.

This chain links TRBV25-1 with TRBJ2-5, with TRBD2 matching over 10 bases. This CDR3 has 16 residues. Losses at the gene ends were 7 bases for V and 3 bases for J; bases not matched to a gene: 11. Per the germline V gene, CDR1 is MGHDK and CDR2 is SYGVNS. In nucleotides, the CDR3 is TGTGCCAGCACCGACCCGAGGCTAGCGGGAGAAGAGACCCAGTACTTC. As protein: CASTDPRLAGEETQYF.

The V and J genes are TRBV7-2 and TRBJ2-4; unclear D gene. The CDR3 is 15 residues long. Germline lookup yields CDR1 SGHTA and CDR2 FQGNSA. Trimming took 2 bases from V and 0 from J, leaving 8 bases between them. Here the CDR3 reads CASSLRQPAKNIQYF. The DNA of the CDR3 is TGTGCCAGCAGCTTAAGGCAACCAGCCAAAAACATTCAGTACTTC.